Reported below is one T cell receptor (beta chain). Its antigen is undetermined. The junction and the germline gene differ at one end; a read error may be behind it. Each CDR3 protein is one row after TCRdb ran MiXCR on the 5' RACE reads. Here the sample spans 1.5 million to 2 million distinct CDR3 sequences, less than 35% being singletons. Germline-derived CDR1 and CDR2 are LGHDT and YNNKEL (reference sequence). The CDR3 contains 17 residues. Every one of the donors was a healthy Caucasian. This entry is derived from a study of identical twins. Whole-study results and caveats: Partly confounded zero-insertion analyses could result from invariant MAIT and iNKT cells. Beta out-of-frame sequences showed weaker excess twin sharing.

The receptor comes from a newborn girl in good health. The gene calls are TRBV3-1 and TRBJ1-5, with no clear D. Source material: cord blood. The CDR3 DNA follows: TGTGCCAGCAGCCAAGGGTACAGCGTAGGCCCTAATCGGCCCCAGCATTTT. This encodes CASSQGYSVGPNRPQHF. The full variable domain, in which reference TRBV3-1 and TRBJ1-5 provide the parts outside the CDR3, is DTAVSQTPKYLVTQMGNDKSIKCEQNLGHDTMYWYKQDSKKFLKIMFSYNNKELIINETVPNRFSPKSPDKAHLNLHINSLELGDSAVYFCASSQGYSVGPNRPQHFGDGTRLSIL.